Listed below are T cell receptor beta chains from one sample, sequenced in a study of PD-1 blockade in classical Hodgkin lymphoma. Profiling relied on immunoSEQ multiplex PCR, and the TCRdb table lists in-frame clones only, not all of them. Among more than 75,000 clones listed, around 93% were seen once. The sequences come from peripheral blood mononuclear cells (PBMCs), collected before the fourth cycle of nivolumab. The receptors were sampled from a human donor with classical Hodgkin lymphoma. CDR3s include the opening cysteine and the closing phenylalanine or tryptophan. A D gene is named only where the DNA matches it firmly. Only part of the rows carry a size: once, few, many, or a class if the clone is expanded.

DNA: TGTGCCAGCAGTGTGGCCGGACAGACCTACGAGCAGTACTTC
CDR3: CASSVAGQTYEQYF
size: NA
length: 14
V: TRBV6-1
D: NA
J: TRBJ2-7

DNA: TGTGCCAGTAGAGTGGACGGCGGCAATCAGCCCCAGCATTTT
CDR3: CASRVDGGNQPQHF
size: NA
length: 14
V: TRBV19
D: NA
J: TRBJ1-5

DNA: TGTGCCAGCAGTTTATCGACCGGACGTTTTCACTATGGCTACACCTTC
CDR3: CASSLSTGRFHYGYTF
size: NA
length: 16
V: TRBV27
D: NA
J: TRBJ1-2

DNA: TGTGCCAGCAGGCCGGGGGGCTATGGCTACACCTTC
CDR3: CASRPGGYGYTF
size: NA
length: 12
V: TRBV28
D: NA
J: TRBJ1-2

DNA: TGTGCCAGCAGTCAAGACAGGATCAACACCTTC
CDR3: CASSQDRINTF
size: few
length: 11
V: TRBV28
D: NA
J: TRBJ1-2

DNA: TGTGCCAGCAGTGTGACACGGCCCTACGAGCAGTACTTC
CDR3: CASSVTRPYEQYF
size: NA
length: 13
V: TRBV6-1
D: NA
J: TRBJ2-7

DNA: TGTGCCAGCAGGGGGGAGGGCTACGAGCAGTACTTC
CDR3: CASRGEGYEQYF
size: NA
length: 12
V: TRBV2
D: TRBD2
J: TRBJ2-7

DNA: TGCGCCAGCAGCTTGGAGGACAACACTGAAGCTTTCTTT
CDR3: CASSLEDNTEAFF
size: NA
length: 13
V: TRBV5-1
D: NA
J: TRBJ1-1

DNA: TGTGCCAGCAGTCCCGACAGGGTGGCCTACAATGAGCAGTTCTTC
CDR3: CASSPDRVAYNEQFF
size: NA
length: 15
V: TRBV28
D: TRBD1
J: TRBJ2-1

DNA: TGTGCCAGCAGCCAAGAAGTGGGGGCGTCCCCTTACGAGCAGTACTTC
CDR3: CASSQEVGASPYEQYF
size: NA
length: 16
V: TRBV14
D: NA
J: TRBJ2-7

DNA: TGTGCCAGCTCACCAATTAGGGGGCAGAGCTCTGGAAACACCATATATTTT
CDR3: CASSPIRGQSSGNTIYF
size: NA
length: 17
V: TRBV18
D: TRBD1
J: TRBJ1-3

DNA: TGTGCCAGCTCGTCGGGAGTGACTGAGCAGTTCTTC
CDR3: CASSSGVTEQFF
size: NA
length: 12
V: TRBV18
D: NA
J: TRBJ2-1

DNA: TGTGCCAGTAGCCCCCCAGGGTTGTACTATGGCTACACCTTC
CDR3: CASSPPGLYYGYTF
size: NA
length: 14
V: TRBV19
D: NA
J: TRBJ1-2

DNA: TGTGCCAGCAGTTTGCAAGGGTTTGGGGTCACTGAAGCTTTCTTT
CDR3: CASSLQGFGVTEAFF
size: NA
length: 15
V: TRBV27
D: NA
J: TRBJ1-1

DNA: TGTGCCTGGAGAGTTGGACTAGGACGCACCGGGGAGCTGTTTTTT
CDR3: CAWRVGLGRTGELFF
size: NA
length: 15
V: TRBV30
D: TRBD2
J: TRBJ2-2

DNA: TGTGCCAGCAGCTCCAGGGTGTCGGCCAAAAACATTCAGTACTTC
CDR3: CASSSRVSAKNIQYF
size: NA
length: 15
V: TRBV7-9
D: NA
J: TRBJ2-4

DNA: TGTGCCAGCAGTTTTACGTCAGGGGCTTTCTTT
CDR3: CASSFTSGAFF
size: NA
length: 11
V: TRBV28
D: NA
J: TRBJ1-1

DNA: TGTGCCAGCAGCTTACCCCGCTCCCGACAGGGGACGGATCCCTACGAGCAGTACTTC
CDR3: CASSLPRSRQGTDPYEQYF
size: NA
length: 19
V: TRBV7-9
D: TRBD1
J: TRBJ2-7

DNA: TGTGCCAGCAGCCCCCTGGGCCCTGCTGGGGATTTT
CDR3: CASSPLGPAGDF
size: NA
length: 12
V: TRBV7-8
D: NA
J: TRBJ2-3

DNA: TGTGCCAGCAGCCCTCTCGGGACACAAAACAATGAGCAGTTCTTC
CDR3: CASSPLGTQNNEQFF
size: NA
length: 15
V: TRBV7-8
D: NA
J: TRBJ2-1

DNA: TGTGCCAGCAGTTTAGGACAGTCCTACGAGCAGTACTTC
CDR3: CASSLGQSYEQYF
size: NA
length: 13
V: TRBV27
D: NA
J: TRBJ2-7

DNA: TGTGCCAGCAGTTCCCTCCTGGGGGGGCCGGAAGATACGCAGTATTTT
CDR3: CASSSLLGGPEDTQYF
size: NA
length: 16
V: TRBV28
D: NA
J: TRBJ2-3

DNA: TGTGCCAGCAGCTACCGGGGTCTGAATGAAAAACTGTTTTTT
CDR3: CASSYRGLNEKLFF
size: NA
length: 14
V: TRBV6-6
D: NA
J: TRBJ1-4

DNA: TGTGCCAGCAGCTTAGGCGCCGCGGACCCCTCATCTGAAGCTTTCTTT
CDR3: CASSLGAADPSSEAFF
size: NA
length: 16
V: TRBV7-9
D: NA
J: TRBJ1-1

DNA: TGCGCCAGCAGCTTAACGGGGGGCGAGGGGCCCCAGCATTTT
CDR3: CASSLTGGEGPQHF
size: NA
length: 14
V: TRBV5-1
D: NA
J: TRBJ1-5

DNA: TGTGCCAGTAGTTCGGTCCCTTGGGGGGCTGGGAGCAATCAGCCCCAGCATTTT
CDR3: CASSSVPWGAGSNQPQHF
size: NA
length: 18
V: TRBV19
D: NA
J: TRBJ1-5

DNA: TGTGCCAGCAGTTTCGTCGGGACCGAGCAGTTCTTC
CDR3: CASSFVGTEQFF
size: NA
length: 12
V: TRBV27
D: NA
J: TRBJ2-1

DNA: TGTGCCAGCAGCATCGACAGGGGCCAAGAGACCCAGTACTTC
CDR3: CASSIDRGQETQYF
size: NA
length: 14
V: TRBV7-6
D: TRBD1
J: TRBJ2-5

DNA: TGTGCCAGCAGCTTATATGGGACAGGGGGCACTGAAGCTTTCTTT
CDR3: CASSLYGTGGTEAFF
size: once
length: 15
V: TRBV7-3
D: TRBD1
J: TRBJ1-1

DNA: TGTGCCAGCAGCTCAGGTAGGACTGAAGCTTTCTTT
CDR3: CASSSGRTEAFF
size: NA
length: 12
V: TRBV7-8
D: NA
J: TRBJ1-1

DNA: TGTGCCAGCTCCCCGGACCGGCCTACGGCGCTGACAACTAATGAAAAACTGTTTTTT
CDR3: CASSPDRPTALTTNEKLFF
size: NA
length: 19
V: TRBV18
D: NA
J: TRBJ1-4

DNA: TGTGCCAGCAGCCAAGCATGGACAGGAGCCCCTCAGCAGTACTTC
CDR3: CASSQAWTGAPQQYF
size: NA
length: 15
V: TRBV14
D: TRBD1
J: TRBJ2-7

DNA: TGTGCCAGTAGTTACAGGGGAACCTCCTACGAGCAGTACTTC
CDR3: CASSYRGTSYEQYF
size: NA
length: 14
V: TRBV19
D: TRBD1
J: TRBJ2-7

DNA: TGTGCCAGTAGTATCGGGCAAGGAAGCTACGAGCAGTACTTC
CDR3: CASSIGQGSYEQYF
size: NA
length: 14
V: TRBV19
D: NA
J: TRBJ2-7

DNA: TGTGCCAGCAGCCTTGACACTCCGAACACCGGGGAGCTGTTTTTT
CDR3: CASSLDTPNTGELFF
size: few
length: 15
V: TRBV11-1
D: NA
J: TRBJ2-2

DNA: TGTGCCAGCAGTGAACAGCGGGCGAACACCGGGGAGCTGTTTTTT
CDR3: CASSEQRANTGELFF
size: NA
length: 15
V: TRBV2
D: NA
J: TRBJ2-2

DNA: TGTGCCATCAGTGAGTCAAGGCAGGGGGCTAGAAACTATGGCTACACCTTC
CDR3: CAISESRQGARNYGYTF
size: NA
length: 17
V: TRBV10-3
D: TRBD1
J: TRBJ1-2

DNA: TGCGCCAGCAGCTTGACAGGGTTGGGGGAGACCCAGTACTTC
CDR3: CASSLTGLGETQYF
size: NA
length: 14
V: TRBV5-1
D: NA
J: TRBJ2-5

DNA: TGTGCCAGCAGCTTAGTGGGGACAGCGGGCTACACCTTC
CDR3: CASSLVGTAGYTF
size: NA
length: 13
V: TRBV7-9
D: TRBD1
J: TRBJ1-2

DNA: TGTGCCTGGAGTCCAGGAAACAATCAGCCCCAGCATTTT
CDR3: CAWSPGNNQPQHF
size: few
length: 13
V: TRBV30
D: NA
J: TRBJ1-5

DNA: TGTGCCAGCAGCCTCCTAGGACTAGTTAAAGAGACCCAGTACTTC
CDR3: CASSLLGLVKETQYF
size: NA
length: 15
V: TRBV7-9
D: TRBD2
J: TRBJ2-5

DNA: TGTGCCAGCAGCGTATCGGGACTAGCGGGATCCTACGAGCAGTACTTC
CDR3: CASSVSGLAGSYEQYF
size: NA
length: 16
V: TRBV9
D: TRBD2
J: TRBJ2-7